This T cell receptor (beta chain) comes out of a study of T cell changes during pregnancy in multiple sclerosis. The CDR3 runs to 14 residues. Germline V gene lookup returns CDR1 SGHDT and CDR2 YYEEEE. With 0 bases clipped from V and 7 bases from J, the junction kept 4 bases outside the gene matches. Profiling relied on immunoSEQ multiplex PCR, and the TCRdb table lists in-frame clones only, not all of them. The sample includes tens of thousands of clones, roughly 87% of them seen just once. The sequence derives from a female donor with multiple sclerosis, enrolled in a pregnancy study. Source: CD4+ T cells from peripheral blood mononuclear cells, taken in the first trimester of pregnancy. The J gene is TRBJ1-2, the V gene TRBV5-6, with 9 nucleotides matching TRBD1. The CDR3 DNA reads TGTGCCAGCAGCTTGGTAGGACAGGGGACTGGCTACACCTTC. Protein: CASSLVGQGTGYTF.